The 18 T cell receptor beta chains below were found in one sample sequenced in a study of TIL therapy for anti-PD-1-resistant metastatic lung cancer. The immunoSEQ assay was v3. Profiling relied on immunoSEQ multiplex PCR, and the TCRdb table lists in-frame clones only, not all of them. The table has about 50,000 clones, roughly 70% seen once; the top ten hold less than 6.5%. Indicated time point: pre-treatment sample, taken before nivolumab and TIL therapy. Tumor tissue came from excised metastases, mostly pleural nodules or supraclavicular lymph nodes. The sequencing used tumor tissue, collected at baseline. These receptors were taken from a person aged 25 to 79 with non-small cell lung cancer.

The V gene is TRBV7-2, the J gene TRBJ1-4; D ambiguous. This CDR3 has 15 amino acids. Trimming removed 1 base at V and 4 bases at J, with 10 bases between. Looked up from germline, CDR1 is SGHTA and CDR2 is FQGNSA. CDR3 sequence reads: CASSLGAVLNEKLFF. CDR3 DNA sequence: TGTGCCAGCAGCTTAGGTGCAGTTCTTAATGAAAAACTGTTTTTT.

The chain is built from TRBV28 and TRBJ2-7; D possibly corresponds to TRBD2 (6 bases). V shed 4 bases and J shed 7 bases, with 11 bases lying between them. Germline values: CDR1 MDHEN, CDR2 SYDVKM. This CDR3 comprises 12 residues. CDR3 in DNA: TGTGCCAGCAGTTCTAGCGTACGGGAGCAGTACTTC. It encodes CASSSSVREQYF.

V gene TRBV5-4 combines with J gene TRBJ1-2, with 7 nucleotides matching TRBD1. CDR1 is SGHNT, CDR2 YYREEE, per germline (reference sequence). The CDR3 sequence is 14 residues long. Losses at the gene ends were 0 bases for V and 4 bases for J; bases not matched to a gene: 3. Here the CDR3 DNA reads TGTGCCAGCAGCTTGGGGGGACAGACCTATGGCTACACCTTC. Its protein is CASSLGGQTYGYTF.

The rearrangement links TRBV28 to TRBJ1-1; D is perhaps TRBD1 (5 bases). V lost 3 bases and J lost 4, with 12 bases in between. Germline-derived CDR1 and CDR2 are MDHEN and SYDVKM. This CDR3 region has 14 residues. The CDR3 loop is CASSFVTGGTEAFF. The CDR3 DNA reads as TGTGCCAGCAGTTTCGTTACAGGCGGCACTGAAGCTTTCTTT. The variable domain in full, with the rest retrieved from reference TRBV28 and TRBJ1-1, is DVKVTQSSRYLVKRTGEKVFLECVQDMDHENMFWYRQDPGLGLRLIYFSYDVKMKEKGDIPEGYSVSREKKERFSLILESASTNQTSMYLCASSFVTGGTEAFFGQGTRLTVV.

This clone appeared once. V gene TRBV6-1 combines with J gene TRBJ2-7; maybe TRBD2 (5 bases). This CDR3 region has 14 residues. Germline V CDR1 and CDR2: MNHNS, SASEGT. Trimming took 1 base from V and 3 from J, leaving 10 bases between them. CDR3 sequence (DNA): TGTGCCAGCAGTGAAGGTGGGCGGGTCTACGAGCAGTACTTC. This gives the protein CASSEGGRVYEQYF.

Only a few counts were recorded for this clone. This chain connects TRBV30 to TRBJ1-6, with unresolved D. CDR1 is GTSNPN and CDR2 is SVGIG in the germline V gene (reference sequence). V dropped 0 bases and J dropped 7 bases, with 16 bases sitting between them. The CDR3 contains 16 residues. The CDR3 sequence is CAWSVLRNSENSPLHF. The CDR3 region has the DNA TGTGCCTGGAGTGTCCTTCGTAACAGTGAAAATTCACCCCTCCACTTT. Full variable domain (remainder filled in from reference TRBV30 and TRBJ1-6): SQTIHQWPATLVQPVGSPLSLECTVEGTSNPNLYWYRQAAGRGLQLLFYSVGIGQISSEVPQNLSASRPQDRQFILSSKKLLLSDSGFYLCAWSVLRNSENSPLHFGNGTRLTVT.

The chain has TRBV9 and TRBJ2-7, with 8 bases that match TRBD1. Per germline, CDR1 SGDLS and CDR2 YYNGEE. Losses at the gene ends were 1 base for V and 6 bases for J; bases not matched to a gene: 6. This CDR3 comprises 14 residues. CDR3 sequence: CASSVTQGAREQYF. The CDR3 DNA is TGTGCCAGCAGCGTAACTCAGGGGGCGCGCGAGCAGTACTTC.

The rearrangement joins TRBV7-2 to TRBJ1-2; no firm D call. CDR3 length: 15 residues. V was shortened by 7 bases and J by 9 bases, with 24 bases between the two germline ends. The germline CDR1 and CDR2 sequences are SGHTA and FQGNSA. The CDR3 loop is CASTKTRPLQNSYTF. CDR3 coding DNA: TGTGCCAGCACCAAGACCCGCCCCTTACAAAACAGCTACACCTTC.

The chain uses TRBV6-5 and TRBJ2-3; the D is unclear. The ends were cut back, 2 bases at V and 2 bases at J, with 8 bases in the middle. Germline V gene data show CDR1 as MNHEY and CDR2 as SVGAGI. This CDR3 spans 14 amino acids. The CDR3 DNA reads as TGTGCCAGCAGTTACGCCTATACCACAGATACGCAGTATTTT. It specifies CASSYAYTTDTQYF.

The chain has TRBV7-7 and TRBJ2-5; D is undetermined. Trimming pared 4 bases from V and 2 bases from J, leaving 8 bases between. CDR3 length equals 13 residues. CDR1 and CDR2 from the germline V gene are SSHAT and FNYEAQ (reference sequence). The CDR3 DNA follows: TGTGCCAGCAGCTCAGGTCCACAAGAGACCCAGTACTTC. The encoded protein is CASSSGPQETQYF.

This chain joins TRBV7-6 and TRBJ2-7; the D is unclear. Germline CDR1 SGHVS, CDR2 FNYEAQ. Trimming pared 5 bases from V and 6 bases from J, leaving 11 bases between. The CDR3 extends over 12 amino acids. The CDR3 spells CASSQSRTEQYF. For the CDR3, the DNA is TGTGCCAGCAGCCAAAGCCGGACCGAGCAGTACTTC.

The table lists this clone with a few counts. The CDR3 sequence: CASTGGGNQPQHF. Written as DNA, the CDR3 is TGTGCCAGCACTGGGGGGGGCAATCAGCCCCAGCATTTT. The chain has TRBV25-1 and TRBJ1-5; D might be TRBD1 (5 bases). This CDR3 spans 13 amino acids. Trimming left V 7 bases short and J 2 bases short, with 9 bases between. The germline CDR1 and CDR2 sequences are MGHDK and SYGVNS. The variable domain in full, with the rest retrieved from reference TRBV25-1 and TRBJ1-5, is EADIYQTPRYLVIGTGKKITLECSQTMGHDKMYWYQQDPGMELHLIHYSYGVNSTEKGDLSSESTVSRIRTEHFPLTLESARPSHTSQYLCASTGGGNQPQHFGDGTRLSIL.

The chain links TRBV2 to TRBJ2-1; 7 bases align to TRBD2. The CDR3 is 15 amino acids. Germline-derived CDR1 and CDR2 are SNHLY and FYNNEI. Trimming at V came to 2 bases and at J to 5 bases, leaving 6 bases not matched to a gene. The CDR3 region is CASSEIAGTNNEQFF. DNA for the CDR3: TGTGCCAGCAGTGAAATTGCCGGGACTAACAATGAGCAGTTCTTC.

The CDR3 loop reads CAWSPLTNTGELFF. The CDR3 DNA follows: TGTGCCTGGAGTCCCTTAACGAACACCGGGGAGCTGTTTTTT. The chain links TRBV30 to TRBJ2-2; no firm D call. Germline V gene sequence: CDR1 GTSNPN, CDR2 SVGIG (reference sequence). V shed 2 bases and J shed 0 bases, with 7 bases lying between them. This CDR3 has 14 residues.

This clone showed up just once. The chain joins TRBV5-4 to TRBJ2-2, with D possibly TRBD2 on 5 matching bases. V lost 3 bases and J 0 bases, leaving 12 bases between the germline ends. The CDR3 sequence is 16 residues long. The germline gives CDR1 SGHNT, CDR2 YYREEE (reference sequence). CDR3 bases: TGTGCCAGCAGCTCTAGTTACGGGGCGAACACCGGGGAGCTGTTTTTT. Translating gives CASSSSYGANTGELFF.

The genes are TRBV9 and TRBJ2-1; D not resolved. The CDR3 spans 16 residues. Germline V gene lookup returns CDR1 SGDLS and CDR2 YYNGEE. The ends were cut back, 0 bases at V and 1 base at J, with 11 bases in the middle. The CDR3: CASSVARIQSYNEQFF. The CDR3 DNA sequence: TGTGCCAGCAGCGTAGCTCGGATCCAATCCTACAATGAGCAGTTCTTC.

V and J are TRBV5-1 and TRBJ2-2, with TRBD1 matching 8 bases. The CDR3 contains 17 residues. V trimming: 0 bases; J trimming: 2 bases; junction bases outside the gene matches: 6. The germline V gene encodes CDR1 SGHRS and CDR2 YFSETQ. The CDR3 sequence is CASSLAGRGPNTGELFF. The CDR3 region has the DNA TGCGCCAGCAGCTTGGCCGGCAGGGGGCCTAACACCGGGGAGCTGTTTTTT.

The V gene is TRBV6-5, the J gene TRBJ2-2; possible D gene TRBD1, 6 bases. Germline lookup yields CDR1 MNHEY and CDR2 SVGAGI. The CDR3 spans 14 residues. V was clipped by 5 bases and J by 7 bases, with 14 bases between them. CDR3 region: CASSELQGSGELFF. The CDR3, as DNA: TGTGCCAGCAGTGAACTCCAGGGGAGCGGGGAGCTGTTTTTT.